This T cell receptor (beta chain) was identified in a study of control samples from healthy donors and cancer patients. The CDR3 is made up of 15 amino acids. The V gene lost 0 bases and the J gene lost 1 base, with 9 bases spanning the gap. The germline gives CDR1 SEHNR, CDR2 FQNEAQ (reference sequence). TCRdb keeps only in-frame clones here, not all; method: immunoSEQ multiplex PCR. This repertoire shows about 160,000 clones, roughly 90% found once; its top ten account for 12%. The material sequenced was blood. This receptor was obtained from a man in his thirties or forties in good health. The V and J genes are TRBV7-9 and TRBJ1-2, with D possibly matching TRBD1 (5 bases). The CDR3 region is CASSLAQGNNYGYTF. In DNA form, the CDR3 reads TGTGCCAGCAGCTTAGCTCAGGGTAATAACTATGGCTACACCTTC.